The 26 T cell receptor beta chains below all came from one sample that was sequenced in a study of Tregs in tolerant kidney transplant recipients. Related graft donors supplied nonmyeloablative bone marrow transplants, and mixed chimerism was transient. Libraries were prepared by immunoSEQ multiplex PCR; TCRdb keeps only in-frame clonotypes and omits some of them. The table has 45,000 or so clones, approximately 89% seen once. The source material was CD8+ T cells from blood (PBMCs), sampled 12 months after the transplant. Receptor source: a human patient who received a combined kidney and bone marrow transplant. A subset of T cells may come from the graft donor.

This chain connects TRBV19 to TRBJ1-2; 9 bases match TRBD1. V trimming: 5 bases; J trimming: 3 bases; junction bases outside the gene matches: 7. Germline lookup yields CDR1 LNHDA and CDR2 SQIVND (reference sequence). The CDR3 sequence is 15 residues long. The CDR3 region is CASSEGTGIDYGYTF. The CDR3 DNA reads as TGTGCCAGTAGTGAGGGGACAGGGATCGACTATGGCTACACCTTC. The full variable domain, completed using reference TRBV19 and TRBJ1-2, is DGGITQSPKYLFRKEGQNVTLSCEQNLNHDAMYWYRQDPGQGLRLIYYSQIVNDFQKGDIAEGYSVSREKKESFPLTVTSAQKNPTAFYLCASSEGTGIDYGYTFGSGTRLTVV.

V is TRBV4-1 and J is TRBJ2-3; the match to TRBD1 covers 8 bases. The CDR3 extends over 17 amino acids. The junction had 12 bases not matched to a gene; V was cut back by 7 bases and J by 0 bases. CDR1 and CDR2 from the germline V gene are MGHRA and YSYEKL. The CDR3 loop reads CASTKYVTGASTDTQYF. The CDR3 nucleotides read TGCGCCAGCACCAAATACGTGACAGGGGCTAGCACAGATACGCAGTATTTT.

The chain links TRBV20-1 to TRBJ2-1, with D unresolved. In germline, CDR1 is DFQATT, CDR2 SNEGSKA (reference sequence). V was shortened by 1 base and J by 8 bases, with 6 bases between the two germline ends. The CDR3 runs 11 residues. The CDR3 DNA is TGCAGTGCTAGAGCTGGGCATGAGCAGTTCTTC. Its protein product is CSARAGHEQFF.

This clone occurred once. The chain uses TRBV5-5 and TRBJ2-5; D is ambiguous. The J call may be incorrect, as the DNA end agrees better with TRBJ2-7. CDR1 SGHKS and CDR2 YYEKEE come from the germline V gene (reference sequence). The CDR3 spans 12 residues. In DNA form, the CDR3 reads TGTGCCAGCAGCTTGGCAGACTACGAGCAGTACTTC. This translates into CASSLADYEQYF.

The chain couples TRBV28 to TRBJ2-3; TRBD2 aligns across 11 bases. With V trimmed by 1 base and J by 5 bases, 2 bases remained unmatched. The CDR3 is 15 amino acids. Germline CDR1 reads MDHEN; CDR2 reads SYDVKM. The CDR3 DNA reads TGTGCCAGCAGTTTATTAGCGGGAGGGGGAGATACGCAGTATTTT. Its translation is CASSLLAGGGDTQYF.

On this clone itself: Other DNA sequences in this sample translate to the same CDR3. The rearrangement links TRBV13 to TRBJ1-2; possible D gene TRBD1, 5 bases. There are 14 residues in the CDR3. Trimming removed 5 bases at V and 5 bases at J, with 15 bases between. Germline V gives CDR1 PRHDT, CDR2 FYEKMQ (reference sequence). CDR3 loop: CASSHRTGVYGYTF. The CDR3 nucleotides are TGTGCCAGCAGCCATCGGACGGGGGTATATGGCTACACCTTC.

V is TRBV18 and J is TRBJ2-3, with 12 positions matching TRBD2. CDR3 length equals 17 residues. The ends lost 3 bases at V and 0 bases at J; junction bases unmatched: 4. CDR1 and CDR2 (germline): KGHSH, LQKENI. As DNA, the CDR3 is TGTGCCAGCTCACCCGGGACTAGCGGGCCTAGCACAGATACGCAGTATTTT. It translates to CASSPGTSGPSTDTQYF.

V usage is TRBV19 and J usage is TRBJ1-2; D call uncertain. Deletions cut 4 bases from V and 1 base from J, with 7 bases between. The CDR3 has 13 residues. The germline CDR1 and CDR2 sequences are LNHDA and SQIVND (reference sequence). The CDR3 nucleotides are TGTGCCAGTAGTACCTTAATTAACTATGGCTACACCTTC. Protein: CASSTLINYGYTF.

The chain joins TRBV7-9 to TRBJ2-7, with 8 bases lining up with TRBD2. V lost 1 base and J lost 5; bases outside the gene matches: 7. CDR3 size: 15 residues. In germline, CDR1 is SEHNR, CDR2 FQNEAQ (reference sequence). The CDR3 region has the DNA TGTGCCAGCAGCTTAGGGGGACTAGTAGAAGACGAGCAGTACTTC. Translated, it gives CASSLGGLVEDEQYF. The complete variable domain, with remaining parts taken from reference TRBV7-9 and TRBJ2-7, reads DTGVSQNPRHKITKRGQNVTFRCDPISEHNRLYWYRQTLGQGPEFLTYFQNEAQLEKSRLLSDRFSAERPKGSFSTLEIQRTEQGDSAMYLCASSLGGLVEDEQYFGPGTRLTVT.

The chain recombines TRBV27 with TRBJ2-7; 9 positions agree with TRBD1. This CDR3 spans 15 amino acids. V lost 1 base and J lost 5; bases outside the gene matches: 6. The germline gives CDR1 MNHEY, CDR2 SMNVEV (reference sequence). This CDR3 is CASSLYGTGLNEQYF. In DNA form, the CDR3 reads TGTGCCAGCAGTTTATATGGGACAGGGCTAAACGAGCAGTACTTC.

The table lists this clone with a few counts. The chain joins TRBV6-1 to TRBJ2-1; 7 bases are a match to TRBD2. This CDR3 contains 15 residues. Per the germline V gene, CDR1 is MNHNS and CDR2 is SASEGT. Trimming at V came to 4 bases and at J to 4 bases, leaving 7 bases not matched to a gene. The CDR3 loop reads CASSVSSGEYNEQFF. The CDR3 nucleotides are TGTGCCAGCAGTGTTTCCAGCGGGGAATACAATGAGCAGTTCTTC.

V and J are TRBV7-8 and TRBJ1-2; a weak D match, TRBD1 (6 bases). This CDR3 is built from 13 residues. The V gene's germline CDR1 is SGHVS and CDR2 FQNEAQ. The V end lost 6 bases, the J end lost 6 bases, and 14 bases lay between the germline ends. In DNA, the CDR3 is TGTGCCAGCAGAGAGACAGGAGAGAATGGCTACACCTTC. Translating gives CASRETGENGYTF.

This clone was seen a single time. The chain carries TRBV9 and TRBJ2-1, with 9 nucleotides matching TRBD1. This CDR3 is 17 amino acids long. With V trimmed by 4 bases and J by 3 bases, 11 bases remained unmatched. Per germline, CDR1 SGDLS and CDR2 YYNGEE. CDR3 loop: CASSLIGGQGIYNEQFF. The CDR3 coding sequence is TGTGCCAGCAGCCTGATAGGCGGACAGGGGATCTACAATGAGCAGTTCTTC.

This clone was observed once. This sequence joins TRBV13 and TRBJ2-1; 9 bases are shared with TRBD2. The CDR3 has 15 residues. CDR1 and CDR2 from the germline V gene are PRHDT and FYEKMQ (reference sequence). V shed 5 bases and J 2 bases; nucleotides not matched to a gene: 4. The CDR3 bases are TGTGCCAGCAGCCTCGGGACTAGCCCCTACAATGAGCAGTTCTTC. Amino acid sequence: CASSLGTSPYNEQFF.

The DNA of the CDR3 is TGTGCCAGCAGCCTCCAGCGGGGAACCACAGATACGCAGTATTTT. It encodes CASSLQRGTTDTQYF. The chain employs TRBV13 and TRBJ2-3; TRBD2 agrees at 7 bases. From germline, CDR1 is PRHDT and CDR2 FYEKMQ (reference sequence). The CDR3 is 15 amino acids. The J segment lost 2 bases and the V segment lost 5 bases, leaving 7 bases of the junction unmatched. Filled out from reference TRBV13 and TRBJ2-3, the complete variable domain reads AAGVIQSPRHLIKEKRETATLKCYPIPRHDTVYWYQQGPGQDPQFLISFYEKMQSDKGSIPDRFSAQQFSDYHSELNMSSLELGDSALYFCASSLQRGTTDTQYFGPGTRLTVL.

The genes are TRBV5-4 and TRBJ2-7, with D possibly matching TRBD1 (5 bases). Trimming took 5 bases from V and 6 from J, leaving 15 bases between them. Germline CDR1 SGHNT, CDR2 YYREEE (reference sequence). This CDR3 comprises 13 residues. The CDR3 spells CASSPTPGFEQYF. Written as DNA, the CDR3 is TGTGCCAGCAGTCCTACTCCAGGGTTCGAGCAGTACTTC.

This rearrangement joins TRBV5-5 to TRBJ2-1; D is uncertain. The CDR3 has 16 residues. Germline assignment: CDR1 SGHKS and CDR2 YYEKEE (reference sequence). V dropped 0 bases and J dropped 0 bases, with 10 bases sitting between them. DNA of the CDR3: TGTGCCAGCAGCTTGGCCTTTTGGAGCTCCTACAATGAGCAGTTCTTC. Protein product: CASSLAFWSSYNEQFF.

V usage is TRBV4-1 and J usage is TRBJ1-2; 7 bases match TRBD1. CDR3 length equals 16 residues. The J segment lost 2 bases and the V segment lost 1 base, leaving 7 bases of the junction unmatched. Per the germline V gene, CDR1 is MGHRA and CDR2 is YSYEKL. The CDR3 here is CASSQGGAGGNYGYTF. The DNA for the CDR3 is TGCGCCAGCAGCCAAGGGGGGGCAGGGGGAAACTATGGCTACACCTTC.

The chain employs TRBV7-6 and TRBJ2-7, with D perhaps matching TRBD2 (7 bases). The V gene lost 0 bases and the J gene lost 5 bases, with 11 bases spanning the gap. The germline V gene encodes CDR1 SGHVS and CDR2 FNYEAQ. This CDR3 is 14 amino acids long. The CDR3 nucleotides are TGTGCCAGCAGCTTAGCCCTAGGGGGGGACGAGCAGTACTTC. It codes for CASSLALGGDEQYF.

The V gene is TRBV6-1, the J gene TRBJ2-6, with D possibly matching TRBD1 (5 bases). This CDR3 contains 18 residues. The germline CDR1 and CDR2 sequences are MNHNS and SASEGT. V lost 3 bases, J lost 0 bases, and 15 bases lay in between. In DNA, the CDR3 is TGTGCCAGCAGTGATTTACAGGTCCTAAGCTCTGGGGCCAACGTCCTGACTTTC. Its translation is CASSDLQVLSSGANVLTF.

The V call is TRBV4-3, the J call TRBJ1-2; 7 bases align to TRBD1. The CDR3 totals 15 residues. CDR1 and CDR2 (germline): LGHNA, YSLEER. V shed 0 bases and J 8 bases; nucleotides not matched to a gene: 9. This CDR3 is CASSQEVTGSKGYTF. The CDR3 nucleotides read TGCGCCAGCAGCCAAGAAGTGACAGGGTCAAAAGGCTACACCTTC.

The chain employs TRBV18 and TRBJ2-7; D gene uncertain. CDR1 and CDR2 (germline): KGHSH, LQKENI. The CDR3 covers 12 residues. V lost 4 bases and J lost 1, with 5 bases in between. Here the CDR3 reads CASSQTSYEQYF. The CDR3 DNA is TGTGCCAGCTCACAAACTTCCTACGAGCAGTACTTC.

The chain combines TRBV7-6 with TRBJ2-3; D is unresolved. Germline V gene lookup returns CDR1 SGHVS and CDR2 FNYEAQ. This CDR3 spans 13 amino acids. The ends were cut back, 3 bases at V and 4 bases at J, with 8 bases in the middle. CDR3 protein: CASSFTVSDTQYF. Written as DNA, the CDR3 is TGTGCCAGCAGCTTTACGGTGTCAGATACGCAGTATTTT.

The chain uses TRBV6-1 and TRBJ1-1; 8 bases are shared with TRBD1. The germline V gene encodes CDR1 MNHNS and CDR2 SASEGT. The CDR3 runs 13 residues. After removal of 8 bases from V and 1 base from J, the junction contained 3 bases not matched to a gene. The CDR3 here is CASGGQENTEAFF. DNA of the CDR3: TGTGCCAGCGGGGGACAGGAGAACACTGAAGCTTTCTTT.

The rearrangement joins TRBV5-1 to TRBJ2-3, with TRBD2 identical over 9 bases. Germline V CDR1 and CDR2: SGHRS, YFSETQ. The CDR3 is 16 amino acids. V trimming: 4 bases; J trimming: 3 bases; junction bases outside the gene matches: 9. CDR3 bases: TGCGCCAGCAGCGCTACCGGGAGCGGGAGGACAGATACGCAGTATTTT. This gives the protein CASSATGSGRTDTQYF.

This chain links TRBV9 with TRBJ2-7; D perhaps matches TRBD2 (5 bases). This CDR3 has 14 amino acids. Germline CDR1 is SGDLS and CDR2 is YYNGEE. V lost 3 bases and J 1 base, leaving 11 bases between the germline ends. The CDR3 reads CASSARAGSYEQYF. The CDR3, as DNA: TGTGCCAGCAGCGCGAGGGCCGGGTCCTACGAGCAGTACTTC. The variable domain in full, completed from reference TRBV9 and TRBJ2-7, reads DSGVTQTPKHLITATGQRVTLRCSPRSGDLSVYWYQQSLDQGLQFLIQYYNGEERAKGNILERFSAQQFPDLHSELNLSSLELGDSALYFCASSARAGSYEQYFGPGTRLTVT.